A selection of T cell receptor beta chains follows, all from one sample in a study of post-analysis software for immune sequencing data. TCRdb passed the PCR reads through MiXCR, listing each CDR3 protein once. The sample includes 150,000 to 200,000 distinct CDR3 sequences, around 36% seen only once; the top ten take under 30%. Sequenced material: blood, taken after autologous hematopoietic stem cell transplantation. All receptors come from a girl aged 5-17 years with multiple sclerosis. Both conserved end residues are trimmed from each CDR3.

TRBV9,TRBJ1-5,ASSVGFNQPQH
TRBV4-2,TRBJ1-1,ASSQGGLNTEAF
TRBV29-1,TRBJ2-3,SVEDVGSGTKDTQY
TRBV4-1,TRBJ1-6,ASSQERAGFTLH
TRBV19,TRBJ2-7,ASSLNGIASYEQY
TRBV20-1,TRBJ2-1,SARTSGRPEQF
TRBV21-1,TRBJ2-7,ASSIPDSGRDYEQY
TRBV27,TRBJ1-1,AAGGGRINTEAF
TRBV7-2,TRBJ2-1,ASSSRQVFDNEQF
TRBV30,TRBJ2-1,AGKSVRWVNEQF
TRBV12-3/TRBV12-4,TRBJ1-2,ASSLKKGPNYGYT
TRBV20-1,TRBJ2-5,SAPTGLAGVYEQY
TRBV4-2,TRBJ2-1,ASSQGAGGVYEQF
TRBV5-1,TRBJ2-5,ASSLVRPGNLYQETQY